The rows below give T cell receptor beta chains drawn from one sample of a study of blood T cell repertoires in COVID-19. This table comes from immunoSEQ multiplex PCR, and its TCRdb copy is limited to in-frame clones, with some not included. The repertoire holds 200,000 to 250,000 clones, 75% to 90% seen once, with roughly 3.7% in the top ten. The material sequenced was PBMCs or T cells enriched from blood (not recorded which). The receptors originated from a woman under 30 in a cohort exposed to, infected with or recovered from COVID-19 (not recorded which). Each CDR3 is given without its conserved first and last residue.

j_call | v_call | cdr3_aa
TRBJ2-7 | TRBV5-6 | ASSFRGLTYEQY
TRBJ2-5 | TRBV29-1 | SVEVDRDETQY
TRBJ2-3 | TRBV3-1/TRBV3-2 | ASSDGTASTDTQY
TRBJ2-1 | TRBV15 | ATSRDPGSSNEQF
TRBJ2-2 | TRBV14 | ASSQPRGVNTGELF
TRBJ2-1 | TRBV6-2/TRBV6-3 | ASSYGTGMWI
TRBJ1-1 | TRBV19 | ASSMASRNTEAF
TRBJ1-3 | TRBV7-9 | ASSLYSLSGNTIY
TRBJ2-5 | TRBV7-3 | ASSSGQGAQETQY
TRBJ1-2 | TRBV2 | ASSDLGGYGYT
TRBJ2-2 | TRBV19 | ASSVLANTGELF
TRBJ1-1 | TRBV3-1/TRBV3-2 | ASSQDPILLERQGKEAF
TRBJ2-2 | TRBV10-3 | AISDPDRGQIGELF
TRBJ2-1 | TRBV4-1 | ASSQDKGLAGDEQF
TRBJ2-2 | TRBV5-1 | ASRTGTTLTGELF
TRBJ1-4 | TRBV7-8 | ASSSVTGGADNEKLF
TRBJ2-5 | TRBV9 | ASSVGPNQETQY
TRBJ2-1 | TRBV30 | ACKLAGGGNEQF
TRBJ2-1 | TRBV29-1 | SVGGASGSSYNEQF
TRBJ2-7 | TRBV13 | ASSLDRDREQY
TRBJ2-2 | TRBV6-5 | ASNQRGSSGELF
TRBJ1-1 | TRBV19 | ASTLRDRGSEAF
TRBJ1-1 | TRBV7-9 | ASDGGRTEAF
TRBJ2-5 | TRBV5-1 | ASSQDRGRGETQY